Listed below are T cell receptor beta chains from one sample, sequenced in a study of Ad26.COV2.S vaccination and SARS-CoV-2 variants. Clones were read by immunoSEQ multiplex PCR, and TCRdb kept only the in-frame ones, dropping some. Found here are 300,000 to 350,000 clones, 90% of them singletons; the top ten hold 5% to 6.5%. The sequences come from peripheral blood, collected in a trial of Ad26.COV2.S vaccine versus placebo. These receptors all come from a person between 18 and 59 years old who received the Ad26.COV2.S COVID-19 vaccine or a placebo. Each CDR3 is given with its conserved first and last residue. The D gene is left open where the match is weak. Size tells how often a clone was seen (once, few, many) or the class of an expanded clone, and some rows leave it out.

CDR3nt: TGTGCCAGCAGCTTAGTACAGGCGAGGGGTAATGCTCAGTTCTTC
CDR3aa: CASSLVQARGNAQFF
j_gene: TRBJ2-1
d_gene: NA
v_gene: TRBV7-2
abundance: NA

CDR3nt: TGTGCCAGCAGACCACAGGGAGAAGAGACCCAGTACTTC
CDR3aa: CASRPQGEETQYF
j_gene: TRBJ2-5
d_gene: NA
v_gene: TRBV2
abundance: NA

CDR3nt: TGTGCCAGCAGCCGGGACGGGGGGCAGCCCCAGCATTTT
CDR3aa: CASSRDGGQPQHF
j_gene: TRBJ1-5
d_gene: NA
v_gene: TRBV2
abundance: NA

CDR3nt: TGTGCCAGCAGGGAAGACGCATCCAATCAGCCCCAGCATTTT
CDR3aa: CASREDASNQPQHF
j_gene: TRBJ1-5
d_gene: NA
v_gene: TRBV2
abundance: NA

CDR3nt: TGCGCCAGCAGCTTGGTGGAGTTCTCTGGGGCCAACGTCCTGACTTTC
CDR3aa: CASSLVEFSGANVLTF
j_gene: TRBJ2-6
d_gene: NA
v_gene: TRBV5-1
abundance: NA

CDR3nt: TGTGCCAGCAAAGGAAAGGCCAACACTGAAGCTTTCTTT
CDR3aa: CASKGKANTEAFF
j_gene: TRBJ1-1
d_gene: NA
v_gene: TRBV6-5
abundance: NA

CDR3nt: TGTGCCAGCAGCCCGAGGACGGGCACCGGGGAGCTGTTTTTT
CDR3aa: CASSPRTGTGELFF
j_gene: TRBJ2-2
d_gene: NA
v_gene: TRBV5-4
abundance: NA

CDR3nt: TGTGCCAGCAGTTACTCGGGGGGCGTCGGCAATCAGCCCCAGCATTTT
CDR3aa: CASSYSGGVGNQPQHF
j_gene: TRBJ1-5
d_gene: NA
v_gene: TRBV6-2/TRBV6-3
abundance: NA

CDR3nt: TGCGCCAGCAGCTTTGGTGGGACAGGGTTAGGTGGCTACACCTTC
CDR3aa: CASSFGGTGLGGYTF
j_gene: TRBJ1-2
d_gene: TRBD1
v_gene: TRBV5-1
abundance: NA

CDR3nt: TGTGCCAGCAGGAAGGTAGCGGGAGGTACAGATACGCAGTATTTT
CDR3aa: CASRKVAGGTDTQYF
j_gene: TRBJ2-3
d_gene: TRBD2
v_gene: TRBV27
abundance: NA

CDR3nt: TGTGCCAGCAGTCGGGTACGAAGCCCCTACAATGAGCAGTTCTTC
CDR3aa: CASSRVRSPYNEQFF
j_gene: TRBJ2-1
d_gene: NA
v_gene: TRBV6-5
abundance: NA

CDR3nt: TGCGCCAGCAGCTTGGGACTAGCGGTAGGGAATGAGCAGTTCTTC
CDR3aa: CASSLGLAVGNEQFF
j_gene: TRBJ2-1
d_gene: TRBD2
v_gene: TRBV5-1
abundance: once

CDR3nt: TGCGCCAGCAGCCGATTGACAGGGAGGAATTCACCCCTCCACTTT
CDR3aa: CASSRLTGRNSPLHF
j_gene: TRBJ1-6
d_gene: TRBD1
v_gene: TRBV4-3
abundance: NA

CDR3nt: TGTGCCAGCTCACACCCGGACAGGGCCGAAGCCTATTACAATGAGCAGTTCTTC
CDR3aa: CASSHPDRAEAYYNEQFF
j_gene: TRBJ2-1
d_gene: TRBD1
v_gene: TRBV18
abundance: NA

CDR3nt: TGTGCCAGCAGCCAGGGTATCCCACCCCTCCACTTT
CDR3aa: CASSQGIPPLHF
j_gene: TRBJ1-6
d_gene: NA
v_gene: TRBV9
abundance: NA

CDR3nt: TGTGCCAGCAGCCAAGCATGGAGGGATGGCTACACCTTC
CDR3aa: CASSQAWRDGYTF
j_gene: TRBJ1-2
d_gene: NA
v_gene: TRBV3-1/TRBV3-2
abundance: NA

CDR3nt: TGTGCCAGCAGCTTAACAGGGTACGAGAGCACTGAAGCTTTCTTT
CDR3aa: CASSLTGYESTEAFF
j_gene: TRBJ1-1
d_gene: NA
v_gene: TRBV7-9
abundance: NA

CDR3nt: TGTGCCAGCAGCTTAAATACAGACCTAGGGTTGGGTGAGCAGTTCTTC
CDR3aa: CASSLNTDLGLGEQFF
j_gene: TRBJ2-1
d_gene: NA
v_gene: TRBV7-6
abundance: NA

CDR3nt: TGTGCCAGCAGCCTTCTGGGGGGGCTTGAAGGAGAGACCCAGTACTTC
CDR3aa: CASSLLGGLEGETQYF
j_gene: TRBJ2-5
d_gene: NA
v_gene: TRBV27
abundance: NA

CDR3nt: TGTGCCCGATACAATGAGCAGTTCTTC
CDR3aa: CARYNEQFF
j_gene: TRBJ2-1
d_gene: NA
v_gene: TRBV11-2
abundance: NA

CDR3nt: TGTGCCACCAGTGAAGCGGGAGCACGTGATACGCAGTATTTT
CDR3aa: CATSEAGARDTQYF
j_gene: TRBJ2-3
d_gene: TRBD2
v_gene: TRBV24-1
abundance: NA

CDR3nt: TGTGCCAGCAGTTACAGACAAGAGACCCAGTACTTC
CDR3aa: CASSYRQETQYF
j_gene: TRBJ2-5
d_gene: NA
v_gene: TRBV6-2/TRBV6-3
abundance: NA

CDR3nt: TGTGCCAGCAGCGCACGAAGCGGGGGTTCCTACAATGAGCAGTTCTTC
CDR3aa: CASSARSGGSYNEQFF
j_gene: TRBJ2-1
d_gene: TRBD2
v_gene: TRBV7-9
abundance: NA

CDR3nt: TGCGCCAGCACCCCCCAAGGGGGGTCTGGAAACACCATATATTTT
CDR3aa: CASTPQGGSGNTIYF
j_gene: TRBJ1-3
d_gene: NA
v_gene: TRBV10-2
abundance: NA

CDR3nt: TGTGCCAGCAGCCCCCTCCAGGGCTTCGGTCAGCCCCAGCATTTT
CDR3aa: CASSPLQGFGQPQHF
j_gene: TRBJ1-5
d_gene: NA
v_gene: TRBV6-5
abundance: NA

CDR3nt: TGTGCCAGCAGCGTAGGCTCAGGGAAAGGTCAGCCCCAGCATTTT
CDR3aa: CASSVGSGKGQPQHF
j_gene: TRBJ1-5
d_gene: NA
v_gene: TRBV9
abundance: NA

CDR3nt: TGTGCCACCTCAAGGGGCCCCGAGAACACTGAAGCTTTCTTT
CDR3aa: CATSRGPENTEAFF
j_gene: TRBJ1-1
d_gene: NA
v_gene: TRBV19
abundance: NA

CDR3nt: TGTGCCAGCAGTGAAGGAGGGTGGTCACCTTACAATGAGCAGTTCTTC
CDR3aa: CASSEGGWSPYNEQFF
j_gene: TRBJ2-1
d_gene: NA
v_gene: TRBV6-4
abundance: NA

CDR3nt: TGTGCCAGCAGCCAAGATACGGCTTACACTGAAGCTTTCTTT
CDR3aa: CASSQDTAYTEAFF
j_gene: TRBJ1-1
d_gene: NA
v_gene: TRBV4-2
abundance: few

CDR3nt: TGTGCCAGCAGCCACACTAGCAAGGAGCTGTTTTTT
CDR3aa: CASSHTSKELFF
j_gene: TRBJ2-2
d_gene: NA
v_gene: TRBV11-2
abundance: NA

CDR3nt: TGTGCCAGCAGTTTCAAGCGGGGTTATGGCTACACCTTC
CDR3aa: CASSFKRGYGYTF
j_gene: TRBJ1-2
d_gene: NA
v_gene: TRBV12-3/TRBV12-4
abundance: few

CDR3nt: TGTGCCAGCATTTCGGAACGACTTGAGCAGTTCTTC
CDR3aa: CASISERLEQFF
j_gene: TRBJ2-1
d_gene: NA
v_gene: TRBV27
abundance: NA

CDR3nt: TGCGCCAGCAGCGACGGGACAGGGGGCTATGGCTACACCTTC
CDR3aa: CASSDGTGGYGYTF
j_gene: TRBJ1-2
d_gene: TRBD1
v_gene: TRBV5-1
abundance: NA

CDR3nt: TGCGCCAGCAGCTTGTGGCCCAGGGGGAGGACCGGGGAGCTGTTTTTT
CDR3aa: CASSLWPRGRTGELFF
j_gene: TRBJ2-2
d_gene: NA
v_gene: TRBV5-1
abundance: NA

CDR3nt: TGTGCCAGCAGTTACTCCCGGGACACTCAGCCCCAGCATTTT
CDR3aa: CASSYSRDTQPQHF
j_gene: TRBJ1-5
d_gene: NA
v_gene: TRBV6-6
abundance: NA

CDR3nt: TGTGCCAGCAGTTACTCCTCGGGACAGACTAACACTGAAGCTTTCTTT
CDR3aa: CASSYSSGQTNTEAFF
j_gene: TRBJ1-1
d_gene: TRBD1
v_gene: TRBV6-5
abundance: NA

CDR3nt: TGTGCCAGCAGCCGGACAGGGGGATCACCCCTCCACTTT
CDR3aa: CASSRTGGSPLHF
j_gene: TRBJ1-6
d_gene: TRBD1
v_gene: TRBV7-2
abundance: few

CDR3nt: TGCGCCAGCAGCCAAGCGGTGTGGGGGGACAATGAGCAGTTCTTC
CDR3aa: CASSQAVWGDNEQFF
j_gene: TRBJ2-1
d_gene: NA
v_gene: TRBV4-3
abundance: NA

CDR3nt: TGTGCCAGCAGCGCGAGAGGGGACAGAACGGGACAGATCAGAGGCTACACCTTC
CDR3aa: CASSARGDRTGQIRGYTF
j_gene: TRBJ1-2
d_gene: TRBD1
v_gene: TRBV9
abundance: NA

CDR3nt: TGTGCCAGCAGCTCTACAGAGCACCAGGGCTACACCTTC
CDR3aa: CASSSTEHQGYTF
j_gene: TRBJ1-2
d_gene: NA
v_gene: TRBV6-6
abundance: NA

CDR3nt: TGTGCCACCAGTGACCCCTATGGGACTAGCGGGAGTAGGGGCGATGAGCAGTTCTTC
CDR3aa: CATSDPYGTSGSRGDEQFF
j_gene: TRBJ2-1
d_gene: TRBD2
v_gene: TRBV24-1
abundance: NA

CDR3nt: TGTGCCAGCAGCTCCAGCTATGGCTACACCTTC
CDR3aa: CASSSSYGYTF
j_gene: TRBJ1-2
d_gene: NA
v_gene: TRBV12-3/TRBV12-4
abundance: NA

CDR3nt: TGCGCCAGCGGAGGACAGGGACTCAATAGCAATCAGCCCCAGCATTTT
CDR3aa: CASGGQGLNSNQPQHF
j_gene: TRBJ1-5
d_gene: TRBD1
v_gene: TRBV4-1
abundance: NA

CDR3nt: TGTGCCACCCAAAACAGGGGGGCACCTTCTGGGGCCAACGTCCTGACTTTC
CDR3aa: CATQNRGAPSGANVLTF
j_gene: TRBJ2-6
d_gene: TRBD1
v_gene: TRBV19
abundance: NA

CDR3nt: TGCGCCAGCAGCCAAGATTATAACAGGGTTAGGGTCGACACTGAAGCTTTCTTT
CDR3aa: CASSQDYNRVRVDTEAFF
j_gene: TRBJ1-1
d_gene: NA
v_gene: TRBV4-1
abundance: NA

CDR3nt: TGCAGTGCTAGGGCAGGAGGCGGCTACACCTTC
CDR3aa: CSARAGGGYTF
j_gene: TRBJ1-2
d_gene: NA
v_gene: TRBV20-1
abundance: once

CDR3nt: TGCAGCGTTGAGGGGCAGGGATCGAACACTGAAGCTTTCTTT
CDR3aa: CSVEGQGSNTEAFF
j_gene: TRBJ1-1
d_gene: NA
v_gene: TRBV29-1
abundance: NA

CDR3nt: TGTGCCAGCAGTTTAGATCCTGACTATGGCTACACCTTC
CDR3aa: CASSLDPDYGYTF
j_gene: TRBJ1-2
d_gene: NA
v_gene: TRBV12-3/TRBV12-4
abundance: NA

CDR3nt: TGCGCCAGCAGCCCCGGGACGCACTATGAAGCTTTCTTT
CDR3aa: CASSPGTHYEAFF
j_gene: TRBJ1-1
d_gene: NA
v_gene: TRBV5-1
abundance: NA

CDR3nt: TGTGCCAGCAGCCCTACGGGACAGGCCCAAGAGACCCAGTACTTC
CDR3aa: CASSPTGQAQETQYF
j_gene: TRBJ2-5
d_gene: TRBD1
v_gene: TRBV7-9
abundance: NA

CDR3nt: TGTGCCAGCAGTCAAGGGACGGGTCAGCCCCAGCATTTT
CDR3aa: CASSQGTGQPQHF
j_gene: TRBJ1-5
d_gene: NA
v_gene: TRBV12-3/TRBV12-4
abundance: NA

CDR3nt: TGTGCCACCTCATCATGGACAGGGATTAATTCACCCCTCCACTTT
CDR3aa: CATSSWTGINSPLHF
j_gene: TRBJ1-6
d_gene: TRBD1
v_gene: TRBV7-8
abundance: NA

CDR3nt: TGTGCCAGCAGCAGAAACACTTTCGGGACAGGGCCGAACACTGAAGCTTTCTTT
CDR3aa: CASSRNTFGTGPNTEAFF
j_gene: TRBJ1-1
d_gene: TRBD1
v_gene: TRBV11-2
abundance: once

CDR3nt: TGCGCCAGCAGCTCGACAGGGGTATCACCTGAAGCTTTCTTT
CDR3aa: CASSSTGVSPEAFF
j_gene: TRBJ1-1
d_gene: TRBD1
v_gene: TRBV5-1
abundance: few

CDR3nt: TGTGCCAGCAGTGTTGCAGGGGGCGGCAACTATGGCTACACCTTC
CDR3aa: CASSVAGGGNYGYTF
j_gene: TRBJ1-2
d_gene: TRBD1
v_gene: TRBV2
abundance: few

CDR3nt: TGTGCCAGTAGTATAGTCGGGACAGGGTTCGATACGCAGTATTTT
CDR3aa: CASSIVGTGFDTQYF
j_gene: TRBJ2-3
d_gene: TRBD1
v_gene: TRBV19
abundance: NA

CDR3nt: TGTGCCAGCTTGCCCCTCCGCGGGGACTATGGCTACACCTTC
CDR3aa: CASLPLRGDYGYTF
j_gene: TRBJ1-2
d_gene: NA
v_gene: TRBV6-5
abundance: NA

CDR3nt: TGTGCCAGCAGCCCTACAGGGTGGGAGCAGTACTTC
CDR3aa: CASSPTGWEQYF
j_gene: TRBJ2-7
d_gene: NA
v_gene: TRBV12-3/TRBV12-4
abundance: NA

CDR3nt: TGTGCCAGCAGCTTACCGACAGAGCAAGAGACCCAGTACTTC
CDR3aa: CASSLPTEQETQYF
j_gene: TRBJ2-5
d_gene: NA
v_gene: TRBV7-2
abundance: NA